The clone carrying this T cell receptor beta chain occurred many times. Antigen: not known. This record belongs to a study of T cell repertoires in cytomegalovirus infection. Turning to the study itself: Indications came from public TCR beta signatures; they pointed to CMV infection and to a matching HLA type. General study results and limits: Within the response measured ex vivo, HLA-C-restricted CMV-specific TCR beta clonotypes were dominant.

The V gene lost 0 bases and the J gene lost 0 bases, with 14 bases spanning the gap. The CDR3 covers 17 residues. The germline gives CDR1 MNHNS, CDR2 SASEGT. TCRdb processed the reads anew with MiXCR; each CDR3 protein has one entry. The sample lists about 920,000 distinct CDR3 sequences, about 33% occurring once. The TCR comes from a human donor in good health (CMV status not recorded). Some clones in this sample may be carry-over from other donors' samples. Sequences were derived from cultured CD8+ T cells from PBMCs, sampled from culture after CMV antigen stimulation. The J gene is TRBJ1-1, the V gene TRBV6-1; the D gene is possibly TRBD1 (5 bases). CDR3 sequence: CASSEATMGPMNTEAFF. CDR3 nucleotides: TGTGCCAGCAGTGAAGCGACAATGGGACCGATGAACACTGAAGCTTTCTTT.